This TCR beta chain was obtained from a study of blood T cell repertoires in COVID-19. Looking at the study overall: Material from acute and convalescent COVID-19 was sourced from the United States, Italy and Spain. From T cells, B-cell-depleted T cells, or PBMCs came the material, which was cDNA or gDNA.

This clone has a single count. Authors' processing steps: Reference gene primer amplification in the assay estimated nucleated cell counts. Sequencing used immunoSEQ multiplex PCR; TCRdb keeps in-frame clones, though not all of them. That table supplies the V and J calls and clone size; D and trimming were determined from the DNA. The sample has roughly 100,000 clones, around 90% seen once; the top ten hold 4.2%. The trim removed 10 bases at V and 4 bases at J, leaving 7 bases unmatched. The CDR3 runs 14 residues. Germline V lookup: CDR1 MNHNY, CDR2 SVGAGI (reference sequence). Specimen: peripheral blood. The TCR comes from a man aged 18 to 30 with acute or convalescent COVID-19. This chain joins TRBV6-6 and TRBJ2-6; 7 positions match TRBD1. The CDR3 reads CATTKGAGANVLTF. The CDR3 DNA reads as TGTGCCACCACCAAGGGGGCGGGGGCCAACGTCCTGACTTTC.